This TCR beta chain appears in the sequencing data of a study of a mutant IDH1 vaccine in newly diagnosed glioma. For the study at large: Treated patients showed a male proportion of approximately 62%, a female proportion of about 38%, and a mean age of 40.4 years.

Between the trimmed V and J ends, which lost 2 bases and 4 bases, there was a span of 6 bases. The CDR3 totals 12 residues. From germline, CDR1 is SEHNR and CDR2 FQNEAQ (reference sequence). With regard to this clone: The antigen is undetermined. The same CDR3 is also encoded by other DNA sequences in this sample.

The data were produced by immunoSEQ multiplex PCR, yet TCRdb's version contains in-frame clones alone and is incomplete. This sample carries tens of thousands of clones, around 80% of them seen once, and the ten largest clones take roughly 5.6%. Time point given: week 5, during vaccination. The investigators gave 300 ug of mutant IDH1 20-mer peptide in each vaccine dose, together with topical imiquimod. Sequencing was performed on PBMCs, taken from a glioma patient whose treatment included an IDH1 peptide vaccine. J is TRBJ2-7 and V is TRBV7-9; D is undetermined. The sequence derives from a man aged 45-65 years with glioma. CDR3: CASSLSGYEQYF. The CDR3, as DNA: TGTGCCAGCAGCTTAAGTGGGTACGAGCAGTACTTC. The variable domain in full, completed from reference TRBV7-9 and TRBJ2-7, reads DTGVSQNPRHKITKRGQNVTFRCDPISEHNRLYWYRQTLGQGPEFLTYFQNEAQLEKSRLLSDRFSAERPKGSFSTLEIQRTEQGDSAMYLCASSLSGYEQYFGPGTRLTVT.